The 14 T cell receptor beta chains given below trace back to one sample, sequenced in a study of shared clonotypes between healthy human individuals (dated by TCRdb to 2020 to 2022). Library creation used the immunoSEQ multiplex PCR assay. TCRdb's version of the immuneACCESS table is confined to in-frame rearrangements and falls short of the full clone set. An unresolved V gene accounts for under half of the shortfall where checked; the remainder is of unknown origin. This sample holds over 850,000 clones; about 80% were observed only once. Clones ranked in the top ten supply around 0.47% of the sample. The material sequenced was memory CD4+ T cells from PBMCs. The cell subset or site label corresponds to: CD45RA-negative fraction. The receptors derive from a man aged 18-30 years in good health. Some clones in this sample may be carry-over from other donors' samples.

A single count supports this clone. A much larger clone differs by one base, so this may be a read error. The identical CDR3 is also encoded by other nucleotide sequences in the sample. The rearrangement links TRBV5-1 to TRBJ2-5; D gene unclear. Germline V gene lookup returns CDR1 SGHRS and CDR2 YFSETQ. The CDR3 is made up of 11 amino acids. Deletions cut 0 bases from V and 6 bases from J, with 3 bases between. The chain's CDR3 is CASSLEKTQYF. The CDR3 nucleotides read TGCGCCAGCAGCTTGGAAAAGACCCAGTACTTC.

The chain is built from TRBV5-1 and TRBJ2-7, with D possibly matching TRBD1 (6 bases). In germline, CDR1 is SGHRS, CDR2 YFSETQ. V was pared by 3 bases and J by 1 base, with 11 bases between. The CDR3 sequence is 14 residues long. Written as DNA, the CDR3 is TGCGCCAGCAGCTGGGACATATCTTCCTACGAGCAGTACTTC. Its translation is CASSWDISSYEQYF.

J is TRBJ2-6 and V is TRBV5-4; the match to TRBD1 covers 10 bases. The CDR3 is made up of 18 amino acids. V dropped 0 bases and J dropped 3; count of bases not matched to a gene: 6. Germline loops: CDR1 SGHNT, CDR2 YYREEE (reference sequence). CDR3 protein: CASSLGWDRGVGANVLTF. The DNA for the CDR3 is TGTGCCAGCAGCTTGGGATGGGACAGGGGTGTTGGGGCCAACGTCCTGACTTTC.

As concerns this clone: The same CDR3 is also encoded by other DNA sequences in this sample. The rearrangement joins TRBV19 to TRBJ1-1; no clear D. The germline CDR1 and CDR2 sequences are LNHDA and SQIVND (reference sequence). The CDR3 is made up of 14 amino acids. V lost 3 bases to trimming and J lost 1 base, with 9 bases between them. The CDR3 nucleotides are TGTGCCAGTAGTATTACGGGTTCGAACACTGAAGCTTTCTTT. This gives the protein CASSITGSNTEAFF.

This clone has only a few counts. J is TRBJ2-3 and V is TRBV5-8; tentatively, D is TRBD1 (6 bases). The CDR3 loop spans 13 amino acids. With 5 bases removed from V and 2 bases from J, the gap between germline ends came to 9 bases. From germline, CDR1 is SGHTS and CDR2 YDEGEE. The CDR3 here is CASSRQATDTQYF. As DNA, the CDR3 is TGTGCCAGCAGTCGACAGGCCACAGATACGCAGTATTTT.

The CDR3 nucleotides are TGTGCCAGTAGTAGGCAGGGGGGAATGGGCTATGGCTACACCTTC. Translation: CASSRQGGMGYGYTF. The chain employs TRBV19 and TRBJ1-2; 7 nucleotides match TRBD1. Per germline, CDR1 LNHDA and CDR2 SQIVND (reference sequence). With 4 bases clipped from V and 4 bases from J, the junction kept 9 bases outside the gene matches. The CDR3 is 15 residues long.

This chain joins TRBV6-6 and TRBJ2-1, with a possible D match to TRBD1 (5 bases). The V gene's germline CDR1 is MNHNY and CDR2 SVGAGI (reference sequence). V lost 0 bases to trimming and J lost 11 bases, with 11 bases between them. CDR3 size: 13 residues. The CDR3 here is CASSYSREYQQFF. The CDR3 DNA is TGTGCCAGCAGTTACTCCAGGGAATATCAGCAGTTCTTC.

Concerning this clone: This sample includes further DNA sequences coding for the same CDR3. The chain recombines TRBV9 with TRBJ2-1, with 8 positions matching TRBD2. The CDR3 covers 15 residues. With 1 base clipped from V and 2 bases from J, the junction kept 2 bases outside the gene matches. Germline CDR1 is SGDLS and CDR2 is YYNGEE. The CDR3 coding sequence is TGTGCCAGCAGCGTAACTAGCGGAACCTACAATGAGCAGTTCTTC. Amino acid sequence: CASSVTSGTYNEQFF.

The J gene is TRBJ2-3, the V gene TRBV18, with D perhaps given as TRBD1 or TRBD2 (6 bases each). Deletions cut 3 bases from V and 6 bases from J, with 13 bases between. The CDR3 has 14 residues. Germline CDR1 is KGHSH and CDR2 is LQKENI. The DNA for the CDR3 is TGTGCCAGCTCACCTTTAACAGGGACTGATACGCAGTATTTT. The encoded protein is CASSPLTGTDTQYF.

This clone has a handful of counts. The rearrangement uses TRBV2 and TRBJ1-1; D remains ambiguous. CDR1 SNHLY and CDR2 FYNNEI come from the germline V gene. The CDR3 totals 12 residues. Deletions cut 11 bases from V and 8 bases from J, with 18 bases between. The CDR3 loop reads CASVNIVGEAFF. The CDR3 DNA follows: TGTGCCTCAGTGAATATTGTAGGAGAAGCTTTCTTT.

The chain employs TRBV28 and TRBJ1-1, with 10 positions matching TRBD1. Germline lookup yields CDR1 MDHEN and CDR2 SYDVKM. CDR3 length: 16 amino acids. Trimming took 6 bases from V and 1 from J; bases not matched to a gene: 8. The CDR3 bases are TGTGCCAGCAGGACAGGGGGCGGTGGTCCGAACACTGAAGCTTTCTTT. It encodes CASRTGGGGPNTEAFF. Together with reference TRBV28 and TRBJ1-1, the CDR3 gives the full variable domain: DVKVTQSSRYLVKRTGEKVFLECVQDMDHENMFWYRQDPGLGLRLIYFSYDVKMKEKGDIPEGYSVSREKKERFSLILESASTNQTSMYLCASRTGGGGPNTEAFFGQGTRLTVV.

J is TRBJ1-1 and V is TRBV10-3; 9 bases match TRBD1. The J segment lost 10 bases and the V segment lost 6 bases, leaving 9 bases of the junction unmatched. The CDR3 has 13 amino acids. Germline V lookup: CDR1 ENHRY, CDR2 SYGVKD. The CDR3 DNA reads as TGTGCCATCAGGGGGGGACAGGGCTCAGTAGCTTTCTTT. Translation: CAIRGGQGSVAFF.

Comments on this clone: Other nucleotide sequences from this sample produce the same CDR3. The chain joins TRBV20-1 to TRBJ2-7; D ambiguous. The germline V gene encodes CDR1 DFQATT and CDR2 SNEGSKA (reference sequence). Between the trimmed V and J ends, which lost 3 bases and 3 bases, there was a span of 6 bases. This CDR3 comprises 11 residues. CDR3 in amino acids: CSARPDYEQYF. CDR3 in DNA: TGCAGTGCTAGGCCAGACTACGAGCAGTACTTC.

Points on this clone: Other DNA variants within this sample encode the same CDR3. CDR3 nucleotides: TGTGCCAGCAGTCTAGAGGCTGGAAACACCATATATTTT. It encodes CASSLEAGNTIYF. The rearrangement uses TRBV28 and TRBJ1-3; D call uncertain. With 5 bases removed from V and 2 bases from J, the gap between germline ends came to 7 bases. The CDR3 is 13 amino acids. Germline CDR1 MDHEN, CDR2 SYDVKM.